This T cell receptor beta chain was observed in a study of control samples from healthy donors and cancer patients. The protocol was immunoSEQ multiplex PCR, while the TCRdb copy is restricted to in-frame clones and leaves out a portion. The sample records about 110,000 clones, 90% being singletons. The sample consisted of blood. The receptor was derived from a human donor in good health. The donor label of this sample is uncertain.

CDR3 residues: CASSLASATAYGYTF. The DNA of the CDR3 is TGTGCCAGCAGCTTGGCCTCAGCCACTGCTTATGGCTACACCTTC. The chain carries TRBV5-5 and TRBJ1-2; D is undetermined. The CDR3 totals 15 residues. V lost 0 bases and J lost 5, with 14 bases in between. CDR1 and CDR2 from the germline V gene are SGHKS and YYEKEE (reference sequence).